The present entry profiles one TCR beta chain with its context. Its antigen is as yet unknown. This table comes from immunoSEQ multiplex PCR, and its TCRdb copy is limited to in-frame clones, with some not included. This table has about 99,000 clones, roughly 87% appearing once. Germline lookup yields CDR1 SGHRS and CDR2 YFSETQ. V lost 0 bases to trimming and J lost 8 bases; unmatched junction nucleotides: 3. The CDR3 consists of 14 residues. The data originate from a study of graft-versus-host responses after intestinal transplantation. The overall study: Anti-thymocyte globulin induction was given to all recipients, followed by tacrolimus and steroids for roughly 3 years.

Findings and caveats of the study: GvH clones were found in recipient marrow; some appeared first in ileum or blood.

The chain couples TRBV5-1 to TRBJ2-1; TRBD1 agrees at 9 bases. The receptor was isolated from a human donor who received an intestinal transplant. Specimen: unstimulated CD4+ T cells sorted from spleen or lymph node cells, collected before intestinal transplant. In DNA, the CDR3 is TGCGCCAGCAGCTTGGGGACAGGGGTTGATGAGCAGTTCTTC. Amino acids: CASSLGTGVDEQFF.